Presented here are 29 T cell receptor beta chains from one specimen sequenced in a study of blood T cells in healthy people across ages. PCR was performed a second time for roughly 7 to 12 cycles using a sample-barcoded 5' primer and a J-beta primer mix. TCRdb re-called the 5' RACE reads through MiXCR, storing one row per CDR3 protein. The sample includes more than 1.4 million distinct CDR3 sequences, approximately 42% of them seen just once. Specimen: blood. The source is a woman aged 18-30 years in good health.

V and J are TRBV4-2 and TRBJ2-1; maybe TRBD2 (6 bases). V was trimmed by 8 bases and J by 6 bases, leaving 17 bases between them. This CDR3 has 14 residues. CDR1 and CDR2 from the germline V gene are LGHNA and YNFKEQ. CDR3 amino acids: CASSPAGTFNEQFF. The CDR3 region has the DNA TGTGCCAGCTCCCCCGCGGGGACTTTCAATGAGCAGTTCTTC.

CDR3 sequence (DNA): TGTGCCAGCAGAAAGGGCAGGGAGACCCAGTACTTC. This codes for CASRKGRETQYF. The rearrangement links TRBV28 to TRBJ2-5; D call uncertain. Germline V gene sequence: CDR1 MDHEN, CDR2 SYDVKM. V dropped 6 bases and J dropped 5 bases, with 10 bases sitting between them. The CDR3 has 12 amino acids. Drawing the rest from reference TRBV28 and TRBJ2-5, the complete variable domain is DVKVTQSSRYLVKRTGEKVFLECVQDMDHENMFWYRQDPGLGLRLIYFSYDVKMKEKGDIPEGYSVSREKKERFSLILESASTNQTSMYLCASRKGRETQYFGPGTRLLVL.

This chain connects TRBV20-1 to TRBJ1-1; no clear D gene. The CDR3 has 16 amino acids. The germline V gene encodes CDR1 DFQATT and CDR2 SNEGSKA (reference sequence). V lost 4 bases and J 3 bases, leaving 21 bases between the germline ends. The DNA for the CDR3 is TGCAGTGCTAAGGAGGAGGGCAGTGGGAGGGACACTGAAGCTTTCTTT. It codes for CSAKEEGSGRDTEAFF.

The chain joins TRBV9 to TRBJ2-3; the match to TRBD2 covers 8 bases. CDR1 and CDR2 (germline): SGDLS, YYNGEE. The CDR3 runs 16 residues. The V and J ends lost 4 bases and 5 bases, in that order; junction bases with no gene match: 12. This chain's CDR3 is CASSTEGAGGGDTQYF. CDR3 DNA: TGTGCCAGCAGCACCGAGGGCGCGGGAGGTGGAGATACGCAGTATTTT.

Here the CDR3 reads CSAKIRGPYEQYF. Written as DNA, the CDR3 is TGCAGTGCTAAGATCAGGGGGCCCTACGAGCAGTACTTC. The chain employs TRBV20-1 and TRBJ2-4; the match to TRBD1 covers 8 bases. Matching the DNA end better, TRBJ2-7 makes the J call doubtful. The CDR3 extends over 13 amino acids. The germline V gene encodes CDR1 DFQATT and CDR2 SNEGSKA (reference sequence).

The chain links TRBV6-2 or TRBV6-3 to TRBJ2-1, with 7 positions matching TRBD1. V lost 5 bases and J lost 11; bases outside the gene matches: 12. The CDR3 loop spans 14 amino acids. CDR1 is MNHEY and CDR2 is SVGEGT in the germline V gene. The CDR3 sequence is CASSDDRDSRQQFF. CDR3 nucleotides: TGTGCCAGCAGTGACGACCGGGACAGCCGTCAGCAGTTCTTC.

This clonotype was detected only a few times. This sequence joins TRBV20-1 and TRBJ1-4; TRBD1 matches 10 bases. The CDR3 has 13 amino acids. Germline CDR1 reads DFQATT; CDR2 reads SNEGSKA (reference sequence). CDR3 nucleotides: TGCAGCGCACTGTCCGGGACAGGGGCGGAACTGTTTTTT. Protein sequence: CSALSGTGAELFF.

The chain combines TRBV10-3 with TRBJ2-4; tentative D call: TRBD2 (5 bases). Judging by the DNA end, TRBJ2-7 fits better; the J call may be wrong. The CDR3 has 14 amino acids. Germline values: CDR1 ENHRY, CDR2 SYGVKD. CDR3 DNA sequence: TGTGCCATCTTGGACGAGCGGAAGGGTTACGAGCAGTACTTC. Its translation: CAILDERKGYEQYF.

The rearrangement links TRBV10-3 to TRBJ2-7; 7 nucleotides match TRBD2. The length of the CDR3 is 14 residues. Germline V gives CDR1 ENHRY, CDR2 SYGVKD. The V and J ends lost 2 bases and 5 bases, in that order; junction bases with no gene match: 6. CDR3 DNA sequence: TGTGCCATCAGTGAGGAGCGGGAACGGCACGAGCAGTACTTC. Encoded protein: CAISEERERHEQYF.

For the CDR3, the DNA is TGTGCCAGCATCTCTTACCCGGACAGGGGGCTCTATGGCTACACCTTC. It yields the protein CASISYPDRGLYGYTF. The V gene is TRBV6-6, the J gene TRBJ1-2; 11 bases align to TRBD1. Germline lookup yields CDR1 MNHNY and CDR2 SVGAGI (reference sequence). V lost 7 bases, J lost 4 bases, and 11 bases stayed unmatched. The CDR3 has 16 residues.

This clonotype has just a few counts. The V and J genes are TRBV6-1 and TRBJ1-2, with 8 nucleotides matching TRBD1. This CDR3 is 14 amino acids long. Trimming took 3 bases from V and 8 from J; bases not matched to a gene: 8. Germline V gene sequence: CDR1 MNHNS, CDR2 SASEGT. CDR3 region: CASSEGRGLEGYTF. DNA for the CDR3: TGTGCCAGCAGTGAGGGCAGGGGGCTGGAGGGCTACACCTTC.

The genes are TRBV4-3 and TRBJ2-5, with a weak D call TRBD1 (6 bases). The CDR3 spans 16 residues. Germline CDR1 LGHNA, CDR2 YSLEER. The V end lost 4 bases, the J end lost 2 bases, and 17 bases lay between the germline ends. The CDR3 spells CASSPGTLSDQETQYF. The CDR3 DNA reads as TGCGCCAGCAGCCCAGGGACACTTTCCGATCAAGAGACCCAGTACTTC.

V usage is TRBV28 and J usage is TRBJ2-1; D may correspond to TRBD1 or TRBD2 (5 bases each). The CDR3 covers 14 residues. V shed 4 bases and J shed 6 bases, with 13 bases lying between them. The germline gives CDR1 MDHEN, CDR2 SYDVKM. The CDR3 reads CASSSRDAFNEQFF. CDR3 in DNA: TGTGCCAGCAGTTCGAGGGACGCTTTCAATGAGCAGTTCTTC.

The rearrangement joins TRBV6-5 to TRBJ1-4; TRBD1 matches 8 bases. This CDR3 has 13 amino acids. Germline CDR1 and CDR2: MNHEY and SVGAGI. V lost 10 bases, J lost 2 bases, and 3 bases stayed unmatched. In DNA form, the CDR3 reads TGTGCCACCTCAGGGGGCACTAATGAAAAACTGTTTTTT. This encodes CATSGGTNEKLFF.

This clonotype was detected only a few times. The chain uses TRBV6-5 and TRBJ2-1; D is perhaps TRBD1 (6 bases). Between the trimmed V and J ends, which lost 5 bases and 2 bases, there was a span of 13 bases. The germline V gene encodes CDR1 MNHEY and CDR2 SVGAGI. This CDR3 is 15 amino acids long. CDR3 sequence: CASSQGGGPYNEQFF. The DNA for the CDR3 is TGTGCCAGCAGTCAGGGTGGGGGCCCCTACAATGAGCAGTTCTTC.

Only a few counts were recorded for this clonotype. The rearrangement links TRBV5-4 to TRBJ2-4, with 7 bases aligning to TRBD2. TRBJ2-7 explains the end of the DNA better; the J call may be wrong. The CDR3 is made up of 15 amino acids. Germline lookup yields CDR1 SGHNT and CDR2 YYREEE (reference sequence). The CDR3 here is CASSLEAGVGYEQYF. DNA for the CDR3: TGTGCCAGCAGCTTGGAGGCGGGAGTCGGCTACGAGCAGTACTTC.

This clonotype showed up just a few times. The chain carries TRBV29-1 and TRBJ2-5; 14 bases fit TRBD2. The germline V gene encodes CDR1 SQVTM and CDR2 ANQGSEA. There are 15 residues in the CDR3. The V and J ends lost 8 bases and 4 bases, in that order; junction bases with no gene match: 9. The CDR3: CSHAPGLAGVETQYF. DNA of the CDR3: TGCAGCCACGCACCGGGACTAGCGGGAGTAGAGACCCAGTACTTC.

The genes are TRBV10-2 and TRBJ2-1; the D gene could be TRBD1 or TRBD2 (5 bases each). This CDR3 comprises 14 residues. V lost 3 bases to trimming and J lost 2 bases, with 8 bases between them. CDR1 is WSHSY, CDR2 SAAADI, per germline. The DNA of the CDR3 is TGCGCCAGCAGTGACGAGGGGCCCTACAATGAGCAGTTCTTC. Translation: CASSDEGPYNEQFF.

This clonotype was counted only a few times. CDR3 region: CATRMGNTEAFF. CDR3 bases: TGTGCCACCAGAATGGGGAACACTGAAGCTTTCTTT. The chain has TRBV15 and TRBJ1-1, with D hard to call. Per germline, CDR1 LNHNV and CDR2 YYDKDF (reference sequence). The CDR3 loop spans 12 amino acids. V lost 6 bases and J 1 base, leaving 6 bases between the germline ends.

CDR3 sequence: CASSRQGPRRTEAFF. Here the CDR3 DNA reads TGTGCCAGCAGTCGGCAGGGGCCCCGGAGGACTGAAGCTTTCTTT. This rearrangement joins TRBV6-5 to TRBJ1-1; D is possibly TRBD1 (6 bases). There are 15 residues in the CDR3. V was trimmed by 5 bases and J by 5 bases, leaving 18 bases between them. The germline gives CDR1 MNHEY, CDR2 SVGAGI.

This clonotype was picked up many times. The chain recombines TRBV6-5 with TRBJ2-7; D remains unclear. Germline V CDR1 and CDR2: MNHEY, SVGAGI. The CDR3 runs to 11 residues. V was pared by 6 bases and J by 3 bases, with 6 bases between. This CDR3 reads CASRDIYEQYF. The CDR3 DNA reads as TGTGCCAGCAGAGATATCTACGAGCAGTACTTC.

This clonotype came up a few times. The genes are TRBV20-1 and TRBJ2-1, with 10 bases identical to TRBD2. Per the germline V gene, CDR1 is DFQATT and CDR2 is SNEGSKA (reference sequence). J gave up 9 bases and V 2 bases, and 7 bases lay outside the gene matches. This CDR3 has 14 residues. For the CDR3, the DNA is TGCAGTGCTAGAAGGATAGCGGGAGGAGGTGAGCAGTTCTTC. Protein: CSARRIAGGGEQFF.

This clonotype was seen only a few times. The chain carries TRBV7-2 and TRBJ1-2; D is perhaps TRBD1 (6 bases). The CDR3 length is 14 residues. Trimming cost V 0 bases and J 8 bases, with 13 bases left between them. CDR1 and CDR2 (germline): SGHTA, FQGNSA. In DNA form, the CDR3 reads TGTGCCAGCAGCTTAGCTCCGGGGGCGTCCGGCTACACCTTC. It specifies CASSLAPGASGYTF. Looking up the rest from reference TRBV7-2 and TRBJ1-2 gives the full variable domain: GAGVSQSPSNKVTEKGKDVELRCDPISGHTALYWYRQSLGQGLEFLIYFQGNSAPDKSGLPSDRFSAERTGGSVSTLTIQRTQQEDSAVYLCASSLAPGASGYTFGSGTRLTVV.

The chain recombines TRBV7-9 with TRBJ2-2, with TRBD1 identical over 8 bases. Germline CDR1 reads SEHNR; CDR2 reads FQNEAQ (reference sequence). This CDR3 region has 14 residues. The trim removed 6 bases at V and 7 bases at J, leaving 7 bases unmatched. The chain's CDR3 is CASSQAGGHGELFF. CDR3 DNA: TGTGCCAGCAGTCAAGCAGGGGGCCACGGGGAGCTGTTTTTT.

The V and J genes are TRBV9 and TRBJ2-4; TRBD1 matches 9 bases. The CDR3 length is 20 residues. Germline CDR1 and CDR2: SGDLS and YYNGEE. The ends lost 0 bases at V and 1 base at J; junction bases unmatched: 14. CDR3 DNA sequence: TGTGCCAGCAGCGTAGCTCCGGGACAGGGTCTCGGTTGGGCCAAAAACATTCAGTACTTC. This translates into CASSVAPGQGLGWAKNIQYF.

This chain links TRBV27 with TRBJ1-5; no definite D call. The germline V gene encodes CDR1 MNHEY and CDR2 SMNVEV (reference sequence). V dropped 3 bases and J dropped 2 bases, with 8 bases sitting between them. This CDR3 has 14 residues. CDR3 in amino acids: CASSFASGNQPQHF. The CDR3, as DNA: TGTGCCAGCAGTTTCGCCAGTGGCAATCAGCCCCAGCATTTT.

This clonotype was recorded a few times. The chain couples TRBV6-5 to TRBJ1-2; TRBD1 is a possible D gene (5 bases). The germline gives CDR1 MNHEY, CDR2 SVGAGI. The CDR3 has 18 residues. The V and J ends lost 0 bases and 3 bases respectively, with 20 bases between them. Here the CDR3 reads CASSYSGTLYGGDYGYTF. Here the CDR3 DNA reads TGTGCCAGCAGTTACTCCGGGACCTTATACGGCGGTGACTATGGCTACACCTTC.

The V and J genes are TRBV29-1 and TRBJ1-4, with D perhaps matching TRBD1 (6 bases). V was cut by 4 bases and J by 10 bases, with 22 bases left in between. Germline CDR1 is SQVTM and CDR2 is ANQGSEA. The CDR3 has 15 residues. For the CDR3, the DNA is TGCAGCGTTGGGGGGGGGCACCCTAATGAAGTAAAACTGTTTTTT. This sequence encodes CSVGGGHPNEVKLFF.

The chain combines TRBV20-1 with TRBJ2-3; 7 nucleotides align to TRBD2. Trimming at V came to 6 bases and at J to 0 bases, leaving 12 bases not matched to a gene. Germline V gene lookup returns CDR1 DFQATT and CDR2 SNEGSKA (reference sequence). This CDR3 contains 16 residues. CDR3 nucleotide sequence: TGCAGTGCCCCGGACCGAGCGGGGACTAGCACAGATACGCAGTATTTT. It is translated as CSAPDRAGTSTDTQYF.